These 27 T cell receptor beta chains came from one sample sequenced in a study of blood T cell repertoires in COVID-19. Profiling relied on immunoSEQ multiplex PCR, and the TCRdb table lists in-frame clones only, not all of them. The table has tens of thousands of clones, about 88% seen once. Sequencing input: peripheral blood. The receptors here all came from a woman older than 75 with active COVID-19.

The V gene is TRBV5-5, the J gene TRBJ2-3; TRBD1 aligns across 9 bases. CDR1 is SGHKS, CDR2 YYEKEE, per germline (reference sequence). This CDR3 is built from 17 residues. V shed 4 bases and J 2 bases; nucleotides not matched to a gene: 11. CDR3 bases: TGTGCCAGCAGCCTTACATTGACAGGGGGTAACACAGATACGCAGTATTTT. Translation: CASSLTLTGGNTDTQYF.

The chain is built from TRBV5-8 and TRBJ2-5; no definite D call. Trimming took 3 bases from V and 5 from J, leaving 14 bases between them. The CDR3 totals 14 residues. The germline V gene encodes CDR1 SGHTS and CDR2 YDEGEE. CDR3 nucleotides: TGTGCCAGCAGCTACAGAGTAGGCAGGGAGACCCAGTACTTC. Its translation: CASSYRVGRETQYF.

The chain employs TRBV18 and TRBJ2-5, with 8 bases that match TRBD2. V was pared by 3 bases and J by 1 base, with 7 bases of the junction left unmatched. This CDR3 comprises 16 residues. Per the germline V gene, CDR1 is KGHSH and CDR2 is LQKENI. The CDR3 DNA is TGTGCCAGCTCACCCCAAGCGGGAGCCATCCAAGAGACCCAGTACTTC. Amino acids: CASSPQAGAIQETQYF.

This CDR3 is CASSYRLAGGPNEQFF. CDR3 bases: TGTGCCAGCAGCTATCGACTAGCGGGAGGGCCCAATGAGCAGTTCTTC. This sequence joins TRBV6-2 or TRBV6-3 and TRBJ2-1; TRBD2 matches 14 bases. The CDR3 extends over 16 amino acids. Trimming took 6 bases from V and 6 from J; bases not matched to a gene: 7. In germline, CDR1 is MNHEY, CDR2 SVGEGT.

The chain employs TRBV7-2 and TRBJ2-7; 7 nucleotides align to TRBD1. Germline lookup yields CDR1 SGHTA and CDR2 FQGNSA. This CDR3 comprises 14 residues. The J segment lost 5 bases and the V segment lost 5 bases, leaving 9 bases of the junction unmatched. The CDR3 is CASSEGGANNEQYF. Here the CDR3 DNA reads TGTGCCAGCAGCGAAGGGGGCGCTAACAACGAGCAGTACTTC.

The CDR3 DNA reads as TGTGCCAGCAGCTTAGTTCTCGGGCTCCCCCCCGGGGGGGAGCAGTTCTTC. It specifies CASSLVLGLPPGGEQFF. The V call is TRBV7-2, the J call TRBJ2-1; 7 bases map to TRBD2. Germline CDR1 is SGHTA and CDR2 is FQGNSA. Trimming cost V 1 base and J 10 bases; bases outside gene matches: 16. The CDR3 extends over 17 amino acids. Filled out from reference TRBV7-2 and TRBJ2-1, the complete variable domain reads GAGVSQSPSNKVTEKGKDVELRCDPISGHTALYWYRQSLGQGLEFLIYFQGNSAPDKSGLPSDRFSAERTGGSVSTLTIQRTQQEDSAVYLCASSLVLGLPPGGEQFFGPGTRLTVL.

V is TRBV7-2 and J is TRBJ1-3, with TRBD1 matching over 7 bases. Germline V gives CDR1 SGHTA, CDR2 FQGNSA. This CDR3 comprises 15 residues. J lost 4 bases, V lost 5 bases, and 8 bases had no gene match. In DNA form, the CDR3 reads TGTGCCAGCAGCCGGGACAGTGGTCCCGGAAACACCATATATTTT. It yields the protein CASSRDSGPGNTIYF.

The chain combines TRBV7-9 with TRBJ2-5; 7 nucleotides match TRBD1. The CDR3 runs 14 residues. Germline V gene lookup returns CDR1 SEHNR and CDR2 FQNEAQ (reference sequence). Germline trimming cut 5 bases from V and 2 bases from J; bases unmatched to any gene: 5. The CDR3 here is CASSQGVEQETQYF. The CDR3 bases are TGTGCCAGCAGCCAGGGGGTGGAGCAAGAGACCCAGTACTTC.

CDR3 in DNA: TGTGCCACCAGTGATTTGCCTAGCGGGCTCTACGAGCAGTACTTC. Translated, it gives CATSDLPSGLYEQYF. V is TRBV24-1 and J is TRBJ2-7; 8 nucleotides match TRBD2. The junction had 3 bases not matched to a gene; V was cut back by 0 bases and J by 3 bases. The germline V gene encodes CDR1 KGHDR and CDR2 SFDVKD. This CDR3 is 15 amino acids long.

This sequence joins TRBV5-4 and TRBJ2-3; TRBD2 matches at 16 bases. CDR1 and CDR2 (germline): SGHNT, YYREEE (reference sequence). The CDR3 loop spans 17 amino acids. The V gene end was trimmed by 4 bases and the J gene end by 2 bases; junction bases not matched to a gene: 4. The DNA for the CDR3 is TGTGCCAGCAGCAGAGGGACTAGCGGGAGGGCCACAGATACGCAGTATTTT. Translating it yields CASSRGTSGRATDTQYF.

The V gene is TRBV14, the J gene TRBJ1-3; TRBD1 agrees at 7 bases. CDR3 length: 14 amino acids. V shed 5 bases, J shed 4 bases, and the junction held 5 bases outside the gene matches. Germline CDR1 SGHDN, CDR2 FVKESK. CDR3 protein: CASSANRGGNTIYF. The CDR3 DNA reads as TGTGCCAGCAGCGCGAACAGGGGCGGAAACACCATATATTTT.

The V and J genes are TRBV4-2 and TRBJ2-2, with 13 bases identical to TRBD2. CDR1 and CDR2 from the germline V gene are LGHNA and YNFKEQ. V gave up 1 base and J gave up 3 bases; unmatched junction bases: 14. The CDR3 has 21 residues. The DNA for the CDR3 is TGTGCCAGCAGCCAAGCAGGAACTAGCGGGAGGGCCTGGGTGGACACCGGGGAGCTGTTTTTT. It encodes CASSQAGTSGRAWVDTGELFF.

This chain joins TRBV28 and TRBJ2-7; D may be TRBD2 (6 bases). The CDR3 is made up of 17 amino acids. Germline-derived CDR1 and CDR2 are MDHEN and SYDVKM. V was clipped by 2 bases and J by 0 bases, with 17 bases between them. CDR3 loop: CASSLGRVVGSSYEQYF. DNA for the CDR3: TGTGCCAGCAGTTTAGGACGGGTGGTCGGGAGCTCCTACGAGCAGTACTTC. Full variable domain (missing parts from reference TRBV28 and TRBJ2-7): DVKVTQSSRYLVKRTGEKVFLECVQDMDHENMFWYRQDPGLGLRLIYFSYDVKMKEKGDIPEGYSVSREKKERFSLILESASTNQTSMYLCASSLGRVVGSSYEQYFGPGTRLTVT.

The chain links TRBV6-4 to TRBJ2-1; TRBD2 is a possible D gene (5 bases). V was shortened by 4 bases and J by 0 bases, with 10 bases between the two germline ends. The germline CDR1 and CDR2 sequences are MRHNA and SNTAGT. The length of the CDR3 is 15 residues. The CDR3 sequence: CASSGGQHSYNEQFF. CDR3 DNA sequence: TGTGCCAGCAGTGGCGGGCAGCACTCCTACAATGAGCAGTTCTTC.

The rearrangement joins TRBV9 to TRBJ1-1; 8 nucleotides line up with TRBD1. Germline V gene data show CDR1 as SGDLS and CDR2 as YYNGEE. Germline trimming cut 4 bases from V and 0 bases from J; bases unmatched to any gene: 8. The CDR3 has 16 residues. CDR3 nucleotide sequence: TGTGCCAGCAGCCGGGACAGGACCCGCATGAACACTGAAGCTTTCTTT. It is translated as CASSRDRTRMNTEAFF. The variable domain in full, completed from reference TRBV9 and TRBJ1-1, reads DSGVTQTPKHLITATGQRVTLRCSPRSGDLSVYWYQQSLDQGLQFLIQYYNGEERAKGNILERFSAQQFPDLHSELNLSSLELGDSALYFCASSRDRTRMNTEAFFGQGTRLTVV.

This CDR3 reads CASSQGPGPFGYTF. The CDR3 DNA reads TGTGCCAGCAGCCAAGGGCCAGGTCCTTTTGGCTACACCTTC. The genes are TRBV4-2 and TRBJ1-2; D ambiguous. There are 14 residues in the CDR3. Trimming cost V 1 base and J 7 bases, with 13 bases left between them. Germline CDR1 is LGHNA and CDR2 is YNFKEQ.

V gene TRBV27 combines with J gene TRBJ2-7; 7 bases are shared with TRBD1. The CDR3 is 15 residues long. V lost 8 bases, J lost 3 bases, and 13 bases stayed unmatched. Germline lookup yields CDR1 MNHEY and CDR2 SMNVEV (reference sequence). CDR3 DNA sequence: TGTGCCAGCCGTAGCGCCGGGACAGTATACTACGAGCAGTACTTC. Translation gives CASRSAGTVYYEQYF.

This clone was detected only a few times. This chain links TRBV19 with TRBJ2-7; D not certain. Trimming took off 2 bases at V and 3 bases at J, with 14 bases between the two ends. This CDR3 is built from 15 residues. CDR1 is LNHDA, CDR2 SQIVND, per germline (reference sequence). CDR3 protein: CASSISSRGGYEQYF. Written as DNA, the CDR3 is TGTGCCAGTAGTATAAGTAGTAGAGGCGGCTACGAGCAGTACTTC.

CDR3 coding DNA: TGTGCCAGCAGCCCCCGGACAGGGTCGAATGAGCAGTTCTTC. This gives the protein CASSPRTGSNEQFF. The chain employs TRBV21-1 and TRBJ2-1; the tabulated D call, TRBD1, remains unverified against the DNA. TRBV21-1 is tagged as a pseudogene. The CDR3 totals 14 residues.

The chain couples TRBV28 to TRBJ2-5; 8 positions agree with TRBD1. CDR3 size: 14 residues. J gave up 4 bases and V 5 bases, and 6 bases lay outside the gene matches. CDR1 and CDR2 from the germline V gene are MDHEN and SYDVKM. As DNA, the CDR3 is TGTGCCAGCAGTCCCCTACAGGGGGGAGAGACCCAGTACTTC. Its protein product is CASSPLQGGETQYF.

About this clone itself: At one end the junction does not follow the germline gene, possibly because of a read error. The same CDR3 arises from other DNA sequences in this sample as well. The V gene is TRBV5-1, the J gene TRBJ2-7; 7 bases align to TRBD2. The CDR3 is 15 amino acids. In germline, CDR1 is SGHRS, CDR2 YFSETQ. The CDR3 region is CASSLVASGSYEQYF. The CDR3 bases are TGCGCCAGTAGCTTGGTGGCTAGCGGCTCCTACGAGCAGTACTTC.

The rearrangement links TRBV5-5 to TRBJ1-3; D unresolved. CDR1 and CDR2 from the germline V gene are SGHKS and YYEKEE (reference sequence). The CDR3 extends over 13 amino acids. Trimming left V 4 bases short and J 1 base short, with 6 bases between. This chain's CDR3 is CASSTRSGNTIYF. Here the CDR3 DNA reads TGTGCCAGCAGCACGAGATCTGGAAACACCATATATTTT.

The count of this clone is one. The CDR3 region is CATSVGGATNEKLFF. In nucleotides, the CDR3 is TGTGCCACCAGCGTCGGGGGGGCAACTAATGAAAAACTGTTTTTT. This sequence joins TRBV15 and TRBJ1-4; a weak D match, TRBD1 (5 bases). The ends were cut back, 5 bases at V and 0 bases at J, with 10 bases in the middle. Germline values: CDR1 LNHNV, CDR2 YYDKDF (reference sequence). The CDR3 is 15 residues long.

The V call is TRBV28, the J call TRBJ2-6, with D possibly being TRBD2 (5 bases). The V and J ends lost 5 bases and 2 bases respectively, with 16 bases between them. This CDR3 has 17 residues. Germline V gene data show CDR1 as MDHEN and CDR2 as SYDVKM. CDR3 loop: CASSASSQGAGANVLTF. The CDR3 DNA is TGTGCCAGCAGTGCTAGCAGTCAAGGAGCTGGGGCCAACGTCCTGACTTTC.

The chain recombines TRBV7-3 with TRBJ2-3; D is possibly TRBD2 (6 bases). With 5 bases removed from V and 2 bases from J, the gap between germline ends came to 17 bases. The CDR3 length is 16 residues. Germline V gives CDR1 SGHTA, CDR2 FQGTGA. In DNA, the CDR3 is TGTGCCAGCAGCCCGGGAGTGCGGGACTCCACAGATACGCAGTATTTT. Protein sequence: CASSPGVRDSTDTQYF.

The chain employs TRBV21-1 and TRBJ1-5; the table's D gene call, TRBD1, was not cross checked with the DNA. TRBV21-1 is a pseudogene locus. This CDR3 contains 15 residues. This chain's CDR3 is CASSKVGQSNQPQHF. The CDR3 nucleotides are TGTGCCAGCAGCAAAGTGGGACAGAGCAATCAGCCCCAGCATTTT.

This clone was counted once. The chain uses TRBV19 and TRBJ2-3, with D possibly being TRBD2 (6 bases). Trimming cost V 3 bases and J 0 bases, with 13 bases left between them. This CDR3 comprises 16 residues. The V gene's germline CDR1 is LNHDA and CDR2 SQIVND (reference sequence). The CDR3 DNA reads as TGTGCCAGTAGTATTGATCGGGAGAAAAGCACAGATACGCAGTATTTT. This gives the protein CASSIDREKSTDTQYF.